The source of this T cell receptor (beta chain) is a study of identical twins. Study findings and constraints: Twins' surplus sharing was weaker for beta out-of-frame sequences. High-abundance cord blood beta clonotypes had fewer insertions; memory repertoires showed none.

There are a few counts of this clonotype. Its target is not known. Trimming shortened V by 3 bases and J by 1 base, and 12 bases separated the two germline ends. CDR3 length: 15 residues. In TCRdb, the 5' RACE reads were re-called with MiXCR into one record per CDR3 protein. The data show roughly 200,000 distinct CDR3 sequences, 15% to 20% seen once. This sample also appeared in a second study, on T cells expressing NK-cell markers. As that report states: HCMV seropositivity characterized most of the eight sequenced donors, and seronegativity one. There remained a lack of clarity about HCMV specificity of expanded NKG2C+ T cell clones.

The rearrangement uses TRBV12-3 or TRBV12-4 and TRBJ1-1, with a tentative D call TRBD1 (5 bases). The sequencing sample was made of CD8+ T cells sorted from blood. The clonotype was recovered from a woman in her late teens or twenties in good health. For the CDR3, the DNA is TGTGCCAGCAGTTTCTTCAGGGTAGGGAACACTGAAGCTTTCTTT. Translation: CASSFFRVGNTEAFF.